This T cell receptor beta chain was captured in a study of regulatory T cells in long-lasting Graves disease. For TCR beta, libraries came from iRepertoire HTBI primers and Arm-PCR of CDR3 regions. Original methodology: Across samples, around 60 TRBV and some 14 TRBJ segments were found. TCRdb independently ran MiXCR on the multiplex PCR reads; one entry per CDR3 protein. In this record, the V and J calls reflect TCRdb's handling and not the investigators' own analysis. Among 300,000 or so distinct CDR3 sequences, roughly a fifth were seen once, and the ten largest hold 29%. Details on this clonotype: What it binds is unknown.

Deletions cut 1 base from V and 9 bases from J, with 16 bases between. Germline assignment: CDR1 GTSNPN and CDR2 SVGIG (reference sequence). The CDR3 has 15 amino acids. Study-wide points: Persistent disease was characterized by preferential usage of TRBV28, TRBJ1-2 and TRBJ2-5. Relative to new patients (under 1,000), persistent patients exhibited greater sharing of public clonotypes (around 3,000).

The time point: persistent/refractory GD, antithyroid drugs over 5 years with positive TRAb. From PBMCs, RNA was extracted and then used to make the TCR library. The sequencing used peripheral blood mononuclear cells (PBMCs), collected when the disease was refractory, from a patient treated with antithyroid drugs. This receptor was identified in a female donor with Graves disease. This rearrangement joins TRBV30 to TRBJ1-6, with D possibly TRBD1 on 6 matching bases. CDR3 residues: CAWSGGAGVSSPLHF. CDR3 bases: TGTGCCTGGAGTGGGGGGGCAGGGGTGAGTTCACCCCTCCACTTT. The entire variable domain, with the rest obtained from reference TRBV30 and TRBJ1-6, is as follows: SQTIHQWPATLVQPVGSPLSLECTVEGTSNPNLYWYRQAAGRGLQLLFYSVGIGQISSEVPQNLSASRPQDRQFILSSKKLLLSDSGFYLCAWSGGAGVSSPLHFGNGTRLTVT.